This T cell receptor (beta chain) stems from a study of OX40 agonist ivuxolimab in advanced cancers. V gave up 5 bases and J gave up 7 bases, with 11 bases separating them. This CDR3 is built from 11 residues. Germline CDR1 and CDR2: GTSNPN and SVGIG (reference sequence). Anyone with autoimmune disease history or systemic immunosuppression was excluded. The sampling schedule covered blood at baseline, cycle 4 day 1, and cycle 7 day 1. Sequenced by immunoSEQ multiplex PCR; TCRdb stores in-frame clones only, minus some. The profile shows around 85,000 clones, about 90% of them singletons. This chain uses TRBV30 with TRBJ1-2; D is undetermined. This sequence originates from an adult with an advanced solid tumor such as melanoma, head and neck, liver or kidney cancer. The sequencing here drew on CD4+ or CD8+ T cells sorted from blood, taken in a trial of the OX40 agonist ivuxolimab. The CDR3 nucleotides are TGTGCCTGGCTAGGTTTATCTGGCTACACCTTC. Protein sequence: CAWLGLSGYTF.